A single sample gave rise to the 2 T cell receptor beta chains below, sequenced in a study of T cell responses to AZD1222 COVID-19 vaccine. The method was immunoSEQ multiplex PCR; TCRdb's version includes in-frame clones alone and lacks a portion of them. This table holds around 70,000 clones, 85% found once. The sample here was peripheral blood, taken on day 0 of AZD1222 vaccination. These receptors all stem from an adult in good health.

The chain carries TRBV19 and TRBJ2-3; D gene uncertain. CDR3 length: 11 residues. Germline CDR1 reads LNHDA; CDR2 reads SQIVND (reference sequence). Trimming left V 9 bases short and J 2 bases short, with 6 bases between. For the CDR3, the DNA is TGTGCCAGCCAAAACACAGATACGCAGTATTTT. Protein product: CASQNTDTQYF.

The rearrangement links TRBV4-2 to TRBJ2-2, with 10 bases identical to TRBD2. Germline CDR1 reads LGHNA; CDR2 reads YNFKEQ. CDR3 length: 17 residues. With V trimmed by 2 bases and J by 5 bases, 8 bases remained unmatched. In DNA form, the CDR3 reads TGTGCCAGCAGCCAACATGCGAGCGGGGGGGGAACCGGGGAGCTGTTTTTT. Translated, it gives CASSQHASGGGTGELFF.